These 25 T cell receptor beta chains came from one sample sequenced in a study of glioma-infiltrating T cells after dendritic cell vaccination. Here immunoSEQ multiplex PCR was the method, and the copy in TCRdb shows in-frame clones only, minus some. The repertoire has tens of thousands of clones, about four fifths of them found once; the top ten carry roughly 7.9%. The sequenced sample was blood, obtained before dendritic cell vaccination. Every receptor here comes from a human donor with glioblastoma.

The CDR3 here is CASRPTTLMNTEAFF. The CDR3, as DNA: TGTGCCAGCAGACCGACAACATTGATGAACACTGAAGCTTTCTTT. The rearrangement joins TRBV2 to TRBJ1-1, with D unclear. In germline, CDR1 is SNHLY, CDR2 FYNNEI. V was cut by 6 bases and J by 0 bases, with 14 bases left in between. The CDR3 sequence is 15 residues long.

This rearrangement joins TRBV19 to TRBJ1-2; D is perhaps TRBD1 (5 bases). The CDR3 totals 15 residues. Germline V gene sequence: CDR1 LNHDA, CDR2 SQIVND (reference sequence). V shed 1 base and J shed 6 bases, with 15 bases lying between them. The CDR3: CASSIGGREAHGYTF. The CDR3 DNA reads TGTGCCAGTAGTATAGGTGGCAGGGAAGCTCATGGCTACACCTTC.

CDR3 in amino acids: CSADSYNEQFF. The CDR3 nucleotides read TGCAGCGCGGACAGTTACAATGAGCAGTTCTTC. The chain is built from TRBV29-1 and TRBJ2-1, with a tentative D call TRBD1 (6 bases). The germline V gene encodes CDR1 SQVTM and CDR2 ANQGSEA. The CDR3 sequence is 11 residues long. V was shortened by 7 bases and J by 4 bases, with 8 bases between the two germline ends.

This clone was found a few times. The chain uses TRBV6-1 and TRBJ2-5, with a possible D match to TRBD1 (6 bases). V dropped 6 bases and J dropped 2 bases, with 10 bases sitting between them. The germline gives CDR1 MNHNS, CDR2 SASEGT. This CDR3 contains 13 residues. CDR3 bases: TGTGCCAGCAGGAGGACAGAGCAAGAGACCCAGTACTTC. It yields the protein CASRRTEQETQYF.

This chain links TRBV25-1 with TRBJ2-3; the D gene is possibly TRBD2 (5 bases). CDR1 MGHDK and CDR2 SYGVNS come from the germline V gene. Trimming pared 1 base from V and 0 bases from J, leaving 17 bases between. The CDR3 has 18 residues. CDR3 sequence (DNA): TGTGCCAGCAGTGAATCGGGCAGGAGGCCTACTAGCACAGATACGCAGTATTTT. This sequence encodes CASSESGRRPTSTDTQYF.

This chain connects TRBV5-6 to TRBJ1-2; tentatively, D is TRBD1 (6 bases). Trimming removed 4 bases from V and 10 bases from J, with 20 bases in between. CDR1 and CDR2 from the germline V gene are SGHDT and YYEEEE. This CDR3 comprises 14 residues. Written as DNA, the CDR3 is TGTGCCAGCAGCGTGGGAGGACAGCGAATCGTCTACACCTTC. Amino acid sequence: CASSVGGQRIVYTF.

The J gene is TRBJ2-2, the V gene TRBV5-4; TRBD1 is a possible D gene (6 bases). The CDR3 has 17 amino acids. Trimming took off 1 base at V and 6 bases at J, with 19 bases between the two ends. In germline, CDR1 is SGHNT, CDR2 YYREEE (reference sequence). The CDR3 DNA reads TGTGCCAGCAGCTTGTTTTTAGGGGGTGAGGAGGCCGGGGAGCTGTTTTTT. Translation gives CASSLFLGGEEAGELFF.

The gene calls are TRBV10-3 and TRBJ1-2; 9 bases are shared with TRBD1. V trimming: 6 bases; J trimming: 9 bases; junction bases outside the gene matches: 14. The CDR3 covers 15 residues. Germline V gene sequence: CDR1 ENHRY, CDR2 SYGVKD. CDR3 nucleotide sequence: TGTGCCATCAGCAAGGACAGGGGCAACTCGGACCGCTACACCTTC. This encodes CAISKDRGNSDRYTF.

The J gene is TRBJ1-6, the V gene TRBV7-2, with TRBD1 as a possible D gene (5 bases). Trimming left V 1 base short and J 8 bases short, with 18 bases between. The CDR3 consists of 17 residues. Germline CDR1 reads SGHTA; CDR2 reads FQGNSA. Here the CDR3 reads CASSLGLLGARDSPLHF. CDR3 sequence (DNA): TGTGCCAGCAGCTTAGGCCTTTTAGGGGCCCGGGATTCACCCCTCCACTTT.

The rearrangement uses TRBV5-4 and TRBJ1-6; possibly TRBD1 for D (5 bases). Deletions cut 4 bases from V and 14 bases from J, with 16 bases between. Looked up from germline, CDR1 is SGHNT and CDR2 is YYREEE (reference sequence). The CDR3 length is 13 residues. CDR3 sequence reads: CASSPDPQGSLHF. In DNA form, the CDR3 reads TGTGCCAGCAGCCCGGATCCCCAGGGTTCCCTCCACTTT.

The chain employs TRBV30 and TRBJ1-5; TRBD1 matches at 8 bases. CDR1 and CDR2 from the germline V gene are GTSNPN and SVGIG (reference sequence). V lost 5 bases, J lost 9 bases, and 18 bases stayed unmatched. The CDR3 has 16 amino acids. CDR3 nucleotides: TGTGCCTGGGGGCCGGGGACAGGAGGATTTTGGCGGCCCCAGCATTTT. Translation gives CAWGPGTGGFWRPQHF.

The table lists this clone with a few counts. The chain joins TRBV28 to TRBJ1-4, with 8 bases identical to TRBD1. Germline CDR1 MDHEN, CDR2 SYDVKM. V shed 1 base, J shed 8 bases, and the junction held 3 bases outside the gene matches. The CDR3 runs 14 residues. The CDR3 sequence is CASSLYTGGEKLFF. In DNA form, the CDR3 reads TGTGCCAGCAGTTTATACACAGGGGGAGAAAAACTGTTTTTT.

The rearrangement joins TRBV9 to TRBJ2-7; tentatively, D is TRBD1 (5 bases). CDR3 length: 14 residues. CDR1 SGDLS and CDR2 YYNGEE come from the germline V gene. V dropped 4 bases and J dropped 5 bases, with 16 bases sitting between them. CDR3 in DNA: TGTGCCAGCAGCTCAGGGCAGGCCGTGGACGAGCAGTACTTC. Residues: CASSSGQAVDEQYF.

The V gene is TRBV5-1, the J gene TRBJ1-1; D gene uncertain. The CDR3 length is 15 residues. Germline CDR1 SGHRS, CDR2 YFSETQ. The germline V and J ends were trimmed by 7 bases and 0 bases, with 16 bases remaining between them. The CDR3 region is CASSLTPGLNTEAFF. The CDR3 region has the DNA TGCGCCAGCTCACTCACCCCAGGCCTGAACACTGAAGCTTTCTTT.

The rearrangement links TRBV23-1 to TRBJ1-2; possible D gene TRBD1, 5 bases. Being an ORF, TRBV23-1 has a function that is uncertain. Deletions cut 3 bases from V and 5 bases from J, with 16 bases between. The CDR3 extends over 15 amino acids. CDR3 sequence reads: CASSQGRAIGYGYTF. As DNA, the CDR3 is TGCGCCAGCAGTCAGGGCAGGGCTATAGGGTATGGCTACACCTTC.

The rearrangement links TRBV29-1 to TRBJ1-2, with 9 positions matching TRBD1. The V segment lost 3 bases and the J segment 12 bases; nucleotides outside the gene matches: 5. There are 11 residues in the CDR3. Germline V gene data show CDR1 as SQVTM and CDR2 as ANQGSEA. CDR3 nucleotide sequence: TGCAGCGTTGATCTGACAGGGGGGAACACCTTC. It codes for CSVDLTGGNTF. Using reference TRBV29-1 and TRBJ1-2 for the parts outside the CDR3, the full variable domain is SAVISQKPSRDICQRGTSLTIQCQVDSQVTMMFWYRQQPGQSLTLIATANQGSEATYESGFVIDKFPISRPNLTFSTLTVSNMSPEDSSIYLCSVDLTGGNTFGSGTRLTVV.

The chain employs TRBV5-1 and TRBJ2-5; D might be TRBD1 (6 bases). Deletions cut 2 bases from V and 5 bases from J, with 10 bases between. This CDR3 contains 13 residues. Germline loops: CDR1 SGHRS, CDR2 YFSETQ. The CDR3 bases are TGCGCCAGCAGCTTACAGGGCGAGGAGACCCAGTACTTC. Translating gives CASSLQGEETQYF. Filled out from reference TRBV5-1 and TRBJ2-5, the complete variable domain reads KAGVTQTPRYLIKTRGQQVTLSCSPISGHRSVSWYQQTPGQGLQFLFEYFSETQRNKGNFPGRFSGRQFSNSRSEMNVSTLELGDSALYLCASSLQGEETQYFGPGTRLLVL.

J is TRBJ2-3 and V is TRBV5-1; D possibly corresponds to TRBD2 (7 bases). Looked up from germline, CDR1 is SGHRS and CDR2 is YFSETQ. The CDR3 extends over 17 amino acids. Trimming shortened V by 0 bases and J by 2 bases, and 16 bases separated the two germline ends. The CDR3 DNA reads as TGCGCCAGCAGCTTGGGGTATCGCGGGGGACACACAGATACGCAGTATTTT. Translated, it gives CASSLGYRGGHTDTQYF.

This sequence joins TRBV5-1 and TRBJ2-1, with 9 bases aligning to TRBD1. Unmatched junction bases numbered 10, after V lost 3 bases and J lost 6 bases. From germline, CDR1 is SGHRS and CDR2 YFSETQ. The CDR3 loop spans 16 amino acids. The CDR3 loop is CASSSTGTGTSNEQFF. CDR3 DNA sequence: TGCGCCAGCAGCTCGACTGGGACAGGGACTTCCAATGAGCAGTTCTTC. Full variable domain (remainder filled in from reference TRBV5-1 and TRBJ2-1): KAGVTQTPRYLIKTRGQQVTLSCSPISGHRSVSWYQQTPGQGLQFLFEYFSETQRNKGNFPGRFSGRQFSNSRSEMNVSTLELGDSALYLCASSSTGTGTSNEQFFGPGTRLTVL.

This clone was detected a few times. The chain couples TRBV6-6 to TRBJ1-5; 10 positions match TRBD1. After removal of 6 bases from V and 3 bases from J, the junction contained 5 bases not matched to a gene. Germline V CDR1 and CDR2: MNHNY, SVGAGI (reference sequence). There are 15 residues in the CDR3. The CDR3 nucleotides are TGTGCCAGCAGCTCCGGGACAGGGGCCAATCAGCCCCAGCATTTT. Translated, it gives CASSSGTGANQPQHF.

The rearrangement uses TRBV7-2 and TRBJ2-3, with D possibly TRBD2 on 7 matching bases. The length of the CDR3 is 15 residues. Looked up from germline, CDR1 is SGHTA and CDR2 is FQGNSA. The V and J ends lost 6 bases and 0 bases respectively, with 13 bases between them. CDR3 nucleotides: TGTGCCAGCAGTTGGGGGGGCCTTAGCACAGATACGCAGTATTTT. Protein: CASSWGGLSTDTQYF.

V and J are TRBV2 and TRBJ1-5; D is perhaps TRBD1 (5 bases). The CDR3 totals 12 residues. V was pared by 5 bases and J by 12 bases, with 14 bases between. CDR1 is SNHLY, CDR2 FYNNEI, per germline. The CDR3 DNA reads TGTGCCAGCAGTCCGGACAAAAGCGTCCAGCATTTT. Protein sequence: CASSPDKSVQHF.

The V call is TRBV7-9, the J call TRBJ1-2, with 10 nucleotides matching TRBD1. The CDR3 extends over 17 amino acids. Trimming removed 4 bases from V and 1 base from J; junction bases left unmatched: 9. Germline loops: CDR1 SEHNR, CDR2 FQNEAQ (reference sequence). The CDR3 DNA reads TGTGCCAGCAGCTCTACACGGGACAGGGGTATTAACTATGGCTACACCTTC. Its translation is CASSSTRDRGINYGYTF.

The DNA of the CDR3 is TGCGCCAGCAGCTTGACGCTAGCGGGGGGTGCCTACGAGCAGTACTTC. The encoded protein is CASSLTLAGGAYEQYF. The genes are TRBV5-1 and TRBJ2-7; 11 nucleotides agree with TRBD2. V lost 1 base and J lost 2; bases outside the gene matches: 5. CDR3 length: 16 residues. The germline CDR1 and CDR2 sequences are SGHRS and YFSETQ.

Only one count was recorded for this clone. The CDR3 is CASSLRTGGIKELFF. CDR3 coding DNA: TGTGCCAGTAGTCTTCGGACAGGGGGTATTAAGGAGCTGTTTTTT. The chain has TRBV19 and TRBJ2-2; 10 bases align to TRBD1. The V and J ends lost 5 bases and 10 bases, in that order; junction bases with no gene match: 10. The CDR3 contains 15 residues. CDR1 is LNHDA and CDR2 is SQIVND in the germline V gene (reference sequence). Drawing the rest from reference TRBV19 and TRBJ2-2, the complete variable domain is DGGITQSPKYLFRKEGQNVTLSCEQNLNHDAMYWYRQDPGQGLRLIYYSQIVNDFQKGDIAEGYSVSREKKESFPLTVTSAQKNPTAFYLCASSLRTGGIKELFFGEGSRLTVL.